This is a list of T cell receptor beta chains from one sample in a study of human T cells and chemical hapten exposure. TCRdb passed the RACE reads through MiXCR, listing each CDR3 protein once. The table has about 64,000 distinct CDR3 sequences, roughly 11% seen once; the top ten hold 2% to 3%. The sequencing here drew on whole blood, taken in connection with sensitization to the hapten diphenylcyclopropenone (DPC). The receptors here all came from a woman aged 25 to 39 with alopecia areata. Some clones in this sample may be carry-over from other donors' samples. Both conserved end residues are part of each CDR3. D genes are given only for firm matches. Clone size appears in some rows only: once, few, many, or a class for an expanded clone.

CDR3 DNA	CDR3 protein	clone size	J gene	V gene	CDR3 length	D gene
TGTGCCTGGAGTGTGGGGCGGGATCAGCCCCAGCATTTT	CAWSVGRDQPQHF	NA	TRBJ1-5	TRBV30	13	NA
TGCAGTGCCGATAGGACAGGCAACACTGAAGCTTTCTTT	CSADRTGNTEAFF	NA	TRBJ1-1	TRBV20-1	13	TRBD1
TGTGCCAGCACCCGGCTAGCGGGAGTAGGAGTGGGTACGCAGTATTTT	CASTRLAGVGVGTQYF	few	TRBJ2-3	TRBV2	16	TRBD2
TGCAGCGTTGAGACAGGGGGAACCGGGGAGCTGTTTTTT	CSVETGGTGELFF	NA	TRBJ2-2	TRBV29-1	13	TRBD1
TGTGCCAGCAAGGGCAGGATGGGCAATGAGCAGTTCTTC	CASKGRMGNEQFF	many	TRBJ2-1	TRBV28	13	NA
TGCAGTGCCACCGACAGGAGGACTGAAGCTTTCTTT	CSATDRRTEAFF	NA	TRBJ1-1	TRBV20-1	12	NA
TGCGCCAGCAGTGAGTCCGGGGGCGATCGGCAGCCCCAGCATTTT	CASSESGGDRQPQHF	NA	TRBJ1-5	TRBV10-2	15	NA
TGTGCCAGCTCAGTCGACAGGGTCGCTTCACCCCTCCACTTT	CASSVDRVASPLHF	NA	TRBJ1-6	TRBV18	14	TRBD1
TGTGCCAGCAGTATCGACAGGGGCACGCAGTATTTT	CASSIDRGTQYF	many	TRBJ2-3	TRBV2	12	TRBD1
TGTGCCAGCAAACCGGGACTAGCGGCCGGTGAGCAGTTCTTC	CASKPGLAAGEQFF	NA	TRBJ2-1	TRBV12-3/TRBV12-4	14	TRBD2
TGTGCCAGGGGACTCAAACCCAGAGAGACCCAGTACTTC	CARGLKPRETQYF	many	TRBJ2-5	TRBV2	13	NA
TGTGCCAGCAGTTGGGCCGCGACGTACGAGACCCAGTACTTC	CASSWAATYETQYF	many	TRBJ2-5	TRBV6-2/TRBV6-3	14	NA
TGTGCTAGTGGTTTCACCCCGACAGGGTATGAAAAACTGTTTTTT	CASGFTPTGYEKLFF	few	TRBJ1-4	TRBV12-5	15	TRBD1
TGCGCCAGCAGCTTGGTCCCCCTAGCGGGGGGACCCGAGACCCAGTACTTC	CASSLVPLAGGPETQYF	few	TRBJ2-5	TRBV5-1	17	TRBD2
TGTGCCAGCAGTCCCTTAAGCTCCTACGAGCAGTACTTC	CASSPLSSYEQYF	NA	TRBJ2-7	TRBV27	13	NA
TGTGCCAGCAGTGCATACGGGACGGACTACCAGAACACTGAAGCTTTCTTT	CASSAYGTDYQNTEAFF	few	TRBJ1-1	TRBV28	17	NA
TGTGCCAGCAGTTACAGCCTAGGGAACAATGAGCAGTTCTTC	CASSYSLGNNEQFF	NA	TRBJ2-1	TRBV6-5	14	NA
TGCGCCAGCAGCCCGACCAGTAGCGAGCAGTACTTC	CASSPTSSEQYF	few	TRBJ2-7	TRBV5-1	12	NA
TGTGCCAGCGGGCGGGGCCAAGAGACCCAGTACTTC	CASGRGQETQYF	NA	TRBJ2-5	TRBV6-2/TRBV6-3	12	NA
TGCAGCGTAGGGACAGGGCAAGAGACCCAGTACTTC	CSVGTGQETQYF	many	TRBJ2-5	TRBV29-1	12	TRBD1
TGTGCCAGCAGAATCTCTGGACGTACGGGGGAGACCCAGTACTTC	CASRISGRTGETQYF	NA	TRBJ2-5	TRBV6-6	15	NA
TGTGCCAGCAGCCTTGGTGGGGGAGCTTTCTTT	CASSLGGGAFF	NA	TRBJ1-1	TRBV14	11	NA
TGTGCCAGCAGCTCCGGACTTAGCTCCTACAATGAGCAGTTCTTC	CASSSGLSSYNEQFF	NA	TRBJ2-1	TRBV6-2/TRBV6-3	15	NA
TGTGCCAGCAAGAGCGGGTTCTCCTACGAGCAGTACTTC	CASKSGFSYEQYF	few	TRBJ2-7	TRBV6-6	13	NA
TGCAGTGCTAGAGATCCCGGGACGGGAAACACTGAAGCTTTCTTT	CSARDPGTGNTEAFF	many	TRBJ1-1	TRBV20-1	15	NA
TGCAGCGTGGAGGAGGGAGGGGAGACCCAGTACTTC	CSVEEGGETQYF	few	TRBJ2-5	TRBV29-1	12	TRBD2
TGTGCCTGGACCCGACCCCAAGCGGCAACCCGGACCGAGCAGTACTTC	CAWTRPQAATRTEQYF	many	TRBJ2-7	TRBV30	16	NA